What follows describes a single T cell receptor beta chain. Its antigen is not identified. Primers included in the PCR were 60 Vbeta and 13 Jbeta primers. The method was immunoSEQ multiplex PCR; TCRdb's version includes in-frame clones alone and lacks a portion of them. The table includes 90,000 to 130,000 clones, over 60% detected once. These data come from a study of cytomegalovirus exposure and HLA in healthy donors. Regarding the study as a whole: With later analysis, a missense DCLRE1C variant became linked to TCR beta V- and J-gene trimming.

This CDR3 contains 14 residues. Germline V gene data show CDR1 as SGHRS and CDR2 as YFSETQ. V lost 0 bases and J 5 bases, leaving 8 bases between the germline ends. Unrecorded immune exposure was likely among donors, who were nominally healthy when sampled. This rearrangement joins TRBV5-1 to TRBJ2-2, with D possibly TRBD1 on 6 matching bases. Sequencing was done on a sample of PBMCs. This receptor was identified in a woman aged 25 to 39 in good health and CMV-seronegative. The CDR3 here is CASSLEGGTGELFF. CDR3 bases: TGCGCCAGCAGCTTGGAAGGGGGAACCGGGGAGCTGTTTTTT.